This T cell receptor (beta chain) originates from a study of cytomegalovirus exposure and HLA in healthy donors. Study results and limitations: A prior analysis recorded that most TCR beta V segments were productive about 87% or about 30% of the time. On later analysis, the bulk of CMV-associated TCR beta chains appeared to be HLA-restricted. Accurate prediction of most subjects' HLA-A and HLA-B alleles from TCR beta sequences was reported.

In regard to this clone: Its antigen is currently unknown.

PCR primers comprised 60 Vbeta and 13 Jbeta primers. The protocol was immunoSEQ multiplex PCR, while the TCRdb copy is restricted to in-frame clones and leaves out a portion. The table has 150,000 to 200,000 clones, around 79% seen once. This clonotype originated in a woman aged 45-60 years in good health and CMV-seropositive. The sequencing sample was made of PBMCs.

The CDR3 protein is CASSEAVQRRGYTF. The CDR3 DNA is TGTGCCAGCAGTGAAGCGGTCCAGCGCCGAGGCTACACCTTC. This chain uses TRBV6-1 with TRBJ1-2; D gene uncertain. The CDR3 is 14 amino acids. V was clipped by 0 bases and J by 8 bases, with 13 bases between them. The germline gives CDR1 MNHNS, CDR2 SASEGT.